These 17 T cell receptor beta chains came from one sample sequenced in a study of early T cells in non-severe SARS-CoV-2 infection. Via MiXCR, TCRdb re-called the 5' RACE reads, giving one row per CDR3 protein. The sample shows tens of thousands of distinct CDR3 sequences, 5.5% to 6.5% of them seen only once. The sequencing input was whole blood. These receptors originate from an adult who was a healthcare worker with PCR-confirmed SARS-CoV-2 infection or an uninfected control (not recorded which).

This clonotype showed up many times. The genes are TRBV10-1 and TRBJ2-3; tentative D call: TRBD1 (6 bases). CDR3 length: 13 residues. Germline V gives CDR1 WNHNN, CDR2 SYGVQD (reference sequence). Deletions cut 2 bases from V and 6 bases from J, with 9 bases between. CDR3 residues: CASSETDRDTQYF. In nucleotides, the CDR3 is TGCGCCAGCAGTGAGACAGACAGGGATACGCAGTATTTT.

This clonotype was detected a few times. CDR3 in amino acids: CASSTEPYSNQPQHF. CDR3 coding DNA: TGTGCCAGCAGTACTGAACCTTATAGCAATCAGCCCCAGCATTTT. The chain has TRBV6-1 and TRBJ1-5; no clear D gene. Germline CDR1 is MNHNS and CDR2 is SASEGT. The CDR3 consists of 15 residues. The V gene lost 5 bases and the J gene lost 0 bases, with 11 bases spanning the gap.

This chain connects TRBV4-1 to TRBJ1-1, with D possibly TRBD1 on 6 matching bases. The CDR3 is 14 amino acids. Germline V gene lookup returns CDR1 MGHRA and CDR2 YSYEKL. Trimming took off 4 bases at V and 6 bases at J, with 15 bases between the two ends. DNA of the CDR3: TGCGCCAGCAGCCCGCCGGGACAAGGACCTGAAGCTTTCTTT. Amino acids: CASSPPGQGPEAFF.

This clonotype was detected only a few times. The rearrangement joins TRBV29-1 to TRBJ2-4; TRBD2 might be the D (5 bases). Germline lookup yields CDR1 SQVTM and CDR2 ANQGSEA. The V end was cut by 7 bases, the J end by 3 bases, with 13 bases between. CDR3 length: 13 amino acids. The CDR3 spells CSAMPEDKNIQYF. The CDR3 bases are TGCAGCGCTATGCCGGAGGACAAAAACATTCAGTACTTC.

Details on this clonotype: A read error may be the cause here, since a much bigger clone is one base away. The J gene is TRBJ1-2, the V gene TRBV15; tentative D call: TRBD1 (6 bases). Germline V CDR1 and CDR2: LNHNV, YYDKDF (reference sequence). The V end was cut by 5 bases, the J end by 6 bases, with 19 bases between. This CDR3 comprises 15 residues. The CDR3 nucleotides are TGTGCCACCAGCGGATGGACAGATGAAAACCATGGCTACACCTTC. Its protein product is CATSGWTDENHGYTF.

This chain connects TRBV28 to TRBJ1-2; D call uncertain. V dropped 2 bases and J dropped 0 bases, with 10 bases sitting between them. This CDR3 comprises 15 residues. Germline V gene lookup returns CDR1 MDHEN and CDR2 SYDVKM. This chain's CDR3 is CASSLPGSTNYGYTF. The CDR3 DNA reads TGTGCCAGCAGTTTACCAGGAAGTACTAACTATGGCTACACCTTC.

This clonotype was counted many times. The V and J genes are TRBV6-6 and TRBJ1-5, with TRBD1 matching over 8 bases. Trimming cost V 6 bases and J 6 bases; bases outside gene matches: 7. CDR3 length equals 14 residues. The V gene's germline CDR1 is MNHNY and CDR2 SVGAGI (reference sequence). The CDR3, as DNA: TGTGCCAGCAGACTGACAGGGGCGGGTCAGCCCCAGCATTTT. Translated: CASRLTGAGQPQHF.

This clonotype was picked up many times. The rearrangement joins TRBV4-1 to TRBJ1-5; D ambiguous. Trimming cost V 1 base and J 4 bases, with 8 bases left between them. This CDR3 has 14 residues. Germline assignment: CDR1 MGHRA and CDR2 YSYEKL. In nucleotides, the CDR3 is TGCGCCAGCAGCCAAGGGGGAAGAAATCAGCCCCAGCATTTT. It yields the protein CASSQGGRNQPQHF.

This clonotype occurred many times. This chain uses TRBV20-1 with TRBJ1-6; tentatively, D is TRBD1 (6 bases). The CDR3 runs 14 residues. Germline V lookup: CDR1 DFQATT, CDR2 SNEGSKA (reference sequence). V gave up 5 bases and J gave up 5 bases, with 13 bases separating them. The CDR3 DNA reads TGCAGTGCTTTGCGGGGACATCATAATTCACCCCTCCACTTT. Protein product: CSALRGHHNSPLHF.

This clonotype was seen more than once but under ten times. J is TRBJ1-6 and V is TRBV7-8, with D maybe TRBD1 (5 bases). The V gene lost 0 bases and the J gene lost 1 base, with 7 bases spanning the gap. There are 16 residues in the CDR3. CDR1 is SGHVS and CDR2 is FQNEAQ in the germline V gene. The CDR3 spells CASSLAQGSYNSPLHF. CDR3 DNA: TGTGCCAGCAGCTTAGCTCAGGGATCCTATAATTCACCCCTCCACTTT.

The rearrangement uses TRBV12-3 or TRBV12-4 and TRBJ2-3, with D perhaps TRBD1 (6 bases). The CDR3 runs to 15 residues. V lost 8 bases and J 6 bases, leaving 21 bases between the germline ends. The CDR3 sequence: CASQPGDSFLDTQYF. The DNA for the CDR3 is TGTGCCAGCCAGCCAGGGGATTCCTTTTTGGATACGCAGTATTTT.

This clonotype was picked up a small number of times. The rearrangement uses TRBV15 and TRBJ1-6; 7 nucleotides agree with TRBD1. The CDR3 is 15 residues long. After removal of 1 base from V and 7 bases from J, the junction contained 4 bases not matched to a gene. Germline V CDR1 and CDR2: LNHNV, YYDKDF (reference sequence). The CDR3 here is CATSRGQGGNSPLHF. CDR3 nucleotides: TGTGCCACCAGCAGAGGACAGGGCGGGAATTCACCCCTCCACTTT.

This clonotype was observed many times. The chain employs TRBV4-1 and TRBJ2-2; tentatively, D is TRBD1 (5 bases). CDR3 size: 14 residues. CDR1 MGHRA and CDR2 YSYEKL come from the germline V gene. V was shortened by 3 bases and J by 4 bases, with 9 bases between the two germline ends. DNA of the CDR3: TGCGCCAGCAGCCACGCCCAGGGCACCGGGGAGCTGTTTTTT. This codes for CASSHAQGTGELFF.

This clonotype was detected ten times or more. The chain is built from TRBV11-2 and TRBJ2-1; tentative D call: TRBD2 (6 bases). The CDR3 length is 15 residues. V was cut by 3 bases and J by 8 bases, with 17 bases left in between. Looked up from germline, CDR1 is SGHAT and CDR2 is FQNNGV. CDR3 sequence (DNA): TGTGCCAGCAGCTTTGAAGGACTGGCGGGATATGAGCAGTTCTTC. Translation gives CASSFEGLAGYEQFF. The full variable domain, with the rest looked up from reference TRBV11-2 and TRBJ2-1, is EAGVAQSPRYKIIEKRQSVAFWCNPISGHATLYWYQQILGQGPKLLIQFQNNGVVDDSQLPKDRFSAERLKGVDSTLKIQPAKLEDSAVYLCASSFEGLAGYEQFFGPGTRLTVL.

The chain uses TRBV5-1 and TRBJ1-2, with D unresolved. V gave up 0 bases and J gave up 8 bases, with 14 bases separating them. Germline-derived CDR1 and CDR2 are SGHRS and YFSETQ. This CDR3 is built from 14 residues. The DNA of the CDR3 is TGCGCCAGCAGCTTGGCGGCAAACCCGGGCGGCTACACCTTC. Protein sequence: CASSLAANPGGYTF.

This clonotype was picked up many times. Its ends do not fully match the called genes, so a read error is possible. CDR3 nucleotides: TGTGCCAGCAGCGAAGACGGGGGGCTCGAGCAGTACTTC. Translating it yields CASSEDGGLEQYF. V usage is TRBV4-2 and J usage is TRBJ2-7; possibly TRBD2 for D (7 bases). There are 13 residues in the CDR3. Germline CDR1 reads LGHNA; CDR2 reads YNFKEQ.

The chain has TRBV4-3 and TRBJ2-3; no clear D. Germline lookup yields CDR1 LGHNA and CDR2 YSLEER. The ends were cut back, 1 base at V and 0 bases at J, with 11 bases in the middle. The CDR3 is made up of 16 amino acids. As DNA, the CDR3 is TGCGCCAGCAGCCAAGCATCGTGGGGTAGCACAGATACGCAGTATTTT. Protein product: CASSQASWGSTDTQYF.